What follows are 18 T cell receptor beta chains derived from one specimen sequenced in a study of blood T cells in healthy people across ages. PCR was performed a second time for roughly 7 to 12 cycles using a sample-barcoded 5' primer and a J-beta primer mix. TCRdb redid the calling of the 5' RACE reads with MiXCR, one entry per CDR3 protein. The table lists roughly 800,000 distinct CDR3 sequences, about 53% of them singletons. Sequencing was done on a sample of blood. The receptors derive from a man aged 80 or over in good health.

This clonotype was detected only a few times. The V call is TRBV3-1, the J call TRBJ2-5, with D tentatively TRBD2 (5 bases). V lost 1 base and J lost 12, with 12 bases in between. Looked up from germline, CDR1 is LGHDT and CDR2 is YNNKEL (reference sequence). The CDR3 covers 12 residues. CDR3 region: CASSQGGYLKYF. In nucleotides, the CDR3 is TGTGCCAGCAGCCAAGGCGGGTACTTGAAGTACTTC.

V and J are TRBV25-1 and TRBJ2-2; 11 bases fit TRBD2. Trimming at V came to 3 bases and at J to 3 bases, leaving 0 bases not matched to a gene. Looked up from germline, CDR1 is MGHDK and CDR2 is SYGVNS. The CDR3 covers 15 residues. In DNA, the CDR3 is TGTGCCAGCAGTGAGGGACTAGCGGACACCGGGGAGCTGTTTTTT. Its protein is CASSEGLADTGELFF.

The chain links TRBV5-6 to TRBJ2-7; 8 nucleotides agree with TRBD2. CDR1 and CDR2 from the germline V gene are SGHDT and YYEEEE. The CDR3 contains 15 residues. Germline trimming cut 4 bases from V and 0 bases from J; bases unmatched to any gene: 6. CDR3 residues: CASSPSGGFSYEQYF. The CDR3 DNA is TGTGCCAGCAGCCCGAGCGGGGGCTTCTCCTACGAGCAGTACTTC.

The rearrangement uses TRBV20-1 and TRBJ2-7; tentative D call: TRBD2 (5 bases). The tail of the sequence fits TRBJ2-5 better, so the J call may be wrong. The CDR3 covers 12 residues. Germline CDR1 reads DFQATT; CDR2 reads SNEGSKA (reference sequence). CDR3 bases: TGCAGTGCTGGACTTGGGGTAGGGACCCAGTACTTC. It translates to CSAGLGVGTQYF.

The chain has TRBV28 and TRBJ2-7; TRBD1 matches 7 bases. Germline V gene lookup returns CDR1 MDHEN and CDR2 SYDVKM. There are 15 residues in the CDR3. V trimming: 2 bases; J trimming: 0 bases; junction bases outside the gene matches: 4. Here the CDR3 reads CASSLIGDSSYEQYF. CDR3 nucleotides: TGTGCCAGCAGTTTAATTGGGGACAGCTCCTACGAGCAGTACTTC.

The V call is TRBV10-3, the J call TRBJ2-3, with D maybe TRBD1 (6 bases). The V gene's germline CDR1 is ENHRY and CDR2 SYGVKD. The CDR3 runs to 15 residues. Trimming shortened V by 2 bases and J by 4 bases, and 13 bases separated the two germline ends. CDR3 in DNA: TGTGCCATCAGTGAGAACAGGGAAAGGGCAGATACGCAGTATTTT. Translating it yields CAISENRERADTQYF.

This rearrangement joins TRBV20-1 to TRBJ1-4; D perhaps matches TRBD1 (6 bases). Germline-derived CDR1 and CDR2 are DFQATT and SNEGSKA (reference sequence). This CDR3 is built from 14 residues. Trimming shortened V by 2 bases and J by 7 bases, and 14 bases separated the two germline ends. CDR3 DNA sequence: TGCAGTGCTAGAAGGGGGGGGGCCCCTGAAAAACTGTTTTTT. It is translated as CSARRGGAPEKLFF.

The chain uses TRBV4-1 and TRBJ1-1; D remains ambiguous. The CDR3 spans 16 residues. The V gene's germline CDR1 is MGHRA and CDR2 YSYEKL. V shed 2 bases and J shed 0 bases, with 13 bases lying between them. The CDR3 sequence is CASSQSLTSLNTEAFF. DNA for the CDR3: TGCGCCAGCAGCCAATCCCTGACATCTCTGAACACTGAAGCTTTCTTT.

The CDR3 reads CASSPTQGISEAFF. The CDR3 DNA reads TGTGCCAGCAGCCCGACACAGGGGATATCTGAAGCTTTCTTT. This sequence joins TRBV7-9 and TRBJ1-1; TRBD1 matches 7 bases. V was clipped by 5 bases and J by 6 bases; unmatched bases: 9. This CDR3 spans 14 amino acids. From germline, CDR1 is SEHNR and CDR2 FQNEAQ (reference sequence).

The CDR3: CASSPQAGAGANVLTF. The CDR3 DNA is TGTGCCAGCAGCCCCCAGGCAGGGGCTGGGGCCAACGTCCTGACTTTC. The rearrangement uses TRBV7-3 and TRBJ2-6; D is perhaps TRBD1 (6 bases). The CDR3 loop spans 16 amino acids. In germline, CDR1 is SGHTA, CDR2 FQGTGA. Between the trimmed V and J ends, which lost 5 bases and 2 bases, there was a span of 13 bases. Using reference TRBV7-3 and TRBJ2-6 for the parts outside the CDR3, the full variable domain is GAGVSQTPSNKVTEKGKYVELRCDPISGHTALYWYRQSLGQGPEFLIYFQGTGAADDSGLPNDRFFAVRPEGSVSTLKIQRTERGDSAVYLCASSPQAGAGANVLTFGAGSRLTVL.

V is TRBV28 and J is TRBJ1-4; TRBD1 might be the D (6 bases). V gave up 6 bases and J gave up 7 bases, with 15 bases separating them. The germline gives CDR1 MDHEN, CDR2 SYDVKM. This CDR3 comprises 14 residues. The CDR3 protein is CASRPRGGSEKLFF. In DNA form, the CDR3 reads TGTGCCAGCAGACCAAGGGGGGGAAGTGAAAAACTGTTTTTT.

This clonotype turned up a few times. This chain uses TRBV7-2 with TRBJ1-2; 7 bases are a match to TRBD1. The CDR3 sequence is 13 residues long. Germline CDR1 SGHTA, CDR2 FQGNSA. J gave up 3 bases and V 5 bases, and 3 bases lay outside the gene matches. CDR3 residues: CASSEDRDYGYTF. The CDR3 DNA follows: TGTGCCAGCAGCGAAGACAGGGACTATGGCTACACCTTC.

This clonotype was detected only a few times. The chain employs TRBV5-5 and TRBJ2-3; a weak D match, TRBD2 (7 bases). Trimming cost V 4 bases and J 14 bases, with 26 bases left between them. From germline, CDR1 is SGHKS and CDR2 YYEKEE (reference sequence). The CDR3 is made up of 15 amino acids. Here the CDR3 DNA reads TGTGCCAGCAGCCAGGGGACTACTTCGGGAAGATACGCGTATTTT. Translated, it gives CASSQGTTSGRYAYF.

V gene TRBV4-1 combines with J gene TRBJ2-3; unclear D gene. The ends were cut back, 1 base at V and 3 bases at J, with 8 bases in the middle. The length of the CDR3 is 14 residues. The germline V gene has CDR1 MGHRA and CDR2 YSYEKL. CDR3 sequence: CASSQVLVTDTQYF. The CDR3 nucleotides are TGCGCCAGCAGCCAAGTCCTCGTGACAGATACGCAGTATTTT.

The J gene is TRBJ2-3, the V gene TRBV5-1, with a possible D match to TRBD2 (5 bases). V gave up 0 bases and J gave up 1 base, with 9 bases separating them. The CDR3 sequence is 15 residues long. The germline V gene has CDR1 SGHRS and CDR2 YFSETQ. This CDR3 is CASSLGEFGTDTQYF. In DNA form, the CDR3 reads TGCGCCAGCAGCTTGGGGGAGTTTGGCACAGATACGCAGTATTTT.

The sample holds a few counts of this clonotype. The V and J genes are TRBV7-6 and TRBJ2-3, with 10 positions matching TRBD1. This CDR3 has 20 residues. V was pared by 5 bases and J by 14 bases, with 31 bases of the junction left unmatched. Germline CDR1 SGHVS, CDR2 FNYEAQ. CDR3 bases: TGTGCCAGCAGCGCGATTGCCGGGACAGGGGAACTCCTTGCGCACAGATACGCGTATTTT. Protein product: CASSAIAGTGELLAHRYAYF.

The chain couples TRBV9 to TRBJ2-1; D is undetermined. Germline CDR1 SGDLS, CDR2 YYNGEE. CDR3 length: 15 amino acids. Trimming took 4 bases from V and 0 from J, leaving 11 bases between them. The CDR3 reads CASSPDTSSYNEQFF. The DNA for the CDR3 is TGTGCCAGCAGCCCCGACACGAGCTCCTACAATGAGCAGTTCTTC.

This clonotype has only a few counts. CDR3 amino acids: CASSQEGGGLPHRYAYF. CDR3 nucleotide sequence: TGCGCCAGCAGCCAAGAAGGAGGCGGACTCCCGCACAGATACGCGTATTTT. The V gene is TRBV4-1, the J gene TRBJ2-3; D may be TRBD2 (5 bases). The CDR3 is made up of 17 amino acids. V was clipped by 0 bases and J by 14 bases, with 27 bases between them. The germline CDR1 and CDR2 sequences are MGHRA and YSYEKL.